Listed here are 5 T cell receptor beta chains from one sample, sequenced in a study of blood T cell repertoires in COVID-19. Produced via immunoSEQ multiplex PCR; TCRdb's table is partial and in-frame only. Among about 150,000 clones listed, about four fifths were seen once. The sequenced material came from peripheral blood. These receptors were taken from an elderly woman with acute or convalescent COVID-19.

The chain joins TRBV29-1 to TRBJ2-7, with D perhaps matching TRBD2 (5 bases). CDR1 and CDR2 (germline): SQVTM, ANQGSEA. The CDR3 has 14 amino acids. Trimming took off 3 bases at V and 8 bases at J, with 20 bases between the two ends. The CDR3 DNA follows: TGCAGCGTTGAGTCGTTTTTCGGGGAGCCAAAGCAGTACTTC. This gives the protein CSVESFFGEPKQYF.

The sample holds a few counts of this clone. This rearrangement joins TRBV2 to TRBJ2-7; tentatively, D is TRBD2 (5 bases). There are 15 residues in the CDR3. Germline CDR1 is SNHLY and CDR2 is FYNNEI. Trimming stripped 6 bases from V and 3 bases from J, with 18 bases between. CDR3 amino acids: CASSPFALLDYEQYF. As DNA, the CDR3 is TGTGCCAGCAGCCCTTTCGCTCTACTAGACTACGAGCAGTACTTC.

The V gene is TRBV11-3, the J gene TRBJ2-5; 14 bases align to TRBD2. After removal of 5 bases from V and 4 bases from J, the junction contained 6 bases not matched to a gene. From germline, CDR1 is SGHNT and CDR2 YENEEA. The CDR3 covers 16 residues. The chain's CDR3 is CASSTGTSGSGETQYF. As DNA, the CDR3 is TGTGCCAGCAGCACCGGGACTAGCGGGAGCGGAGAGACCCAGTACTTC.

The chain recombines TRBV14 with TRBJ2-3, with D possibly being TRBD2 (6 bases). This CDR3 has 18 residues. In germline, CDR1 is SGHDN, CDR2 FVKESK. V lost 1 base to trimming and J lost 1 base, with 18 bases between them. This CDR3 reads CASSQGVLRGRRTDTQYF. The CDR3 nucleotides read TGTGCCAGCAGCCAAGGGGTCCTTAGAGGGAGGCGCACAGATACGCAGTATTTT.

The V and J genes are TRBV29-1 and TRBJ2-7, with a weak D call TRBD1 (7 bases). V lost 7 bases and J lost 5, with 18 bases in between. CDR3 size: 13 residues. Germline CDR1 is SQVTM and CDR2 is ANQGSEA. CDR3 bases: TGCAGCGCCCTTGCAGGGGGGTCTCACGAGCAGTACTTC. Its protein is CSALAGGSHEQYF.